Below, one T cell receptor beta chain is given with its context. Its antigen is still unknown. The table came from immunoSEQ multiplex PCR; TCRdb's copy has only in-frame clones and leaves some out. The repertoire holds millions of clones, with 90% to 95% as singletons. The source of the sample is a study of shared clonotypes between healthy human individuals. Study background: Aged between 18 and 49, the donors were a couple of women and three men.

The CDR3 has 13 residues. Germline CDR1 MDHEN, CDR2 SYDVKM. Deletions cut 6 bases from V and 7 bases from J, with 15 bases between. Terminally differentiated effector memory CD45RA+ cells were excluded from the naive CD8 cells, which were CD45RO-negative and positively selected for CCR7. Points from the study as a whole: Rarefaction showed sorted-subset sequencing was incomplete despite large depth.

The source material was naive CD8+ T cells from PBMCs. The V call is TRBV28, the J call TRBJ1-2; perhaps TRBD1 as D (6 bases). This TCR derives from a man aged 18 to 35 in good health. Some clones in this sample may be carry-over from other donors' samples. The CDR3 sequence: CASRSNREGGYTF. CDR3 nucleotide sequence: TGTGCCAGCAGATCGAACAGGGAGGGTGGCTACACCTTC.